The clone carrying this TCR beta chain was observed a few times. The protocol was immunoSEQ multiplex PCR, while the TCRdb copy is restricted to in-frame clones and leaves out a portion. The sample holds about 190,000 clones, around 89% seen once. This sample is part of a study of blood T cell repertoires in COVID-19. The overall study: Acute-phase and convalescent COVID-19 samples originated in the United States, Italy and Spain. T cells, B-cell-depleted T cells, or PBMCs supplied cDNA or gDNA.

In germline, CDR1 is MNHEY, CDR2 SMNVEV (reference sequence). J lost 4 bases, V lost 5 bases, and 11 bases had no gene match. The length of the CDR3 is 16 residues. The sequence derives from a man aged 50 to 60 with acute or convalescent COVID-19. The V gene is TRBV27, the J gene TRBJ1-2, with 9 bases aligning to TRBD1. The sample taken for sequencing was peripheral blood. CDR3 region: CASSPDRGMSFYGYTF. The CDR3 coding sequence is TGTGCCAGCAGTCCAGACAGGGGGATGAGTTTCTATGGCTACACCTTC.